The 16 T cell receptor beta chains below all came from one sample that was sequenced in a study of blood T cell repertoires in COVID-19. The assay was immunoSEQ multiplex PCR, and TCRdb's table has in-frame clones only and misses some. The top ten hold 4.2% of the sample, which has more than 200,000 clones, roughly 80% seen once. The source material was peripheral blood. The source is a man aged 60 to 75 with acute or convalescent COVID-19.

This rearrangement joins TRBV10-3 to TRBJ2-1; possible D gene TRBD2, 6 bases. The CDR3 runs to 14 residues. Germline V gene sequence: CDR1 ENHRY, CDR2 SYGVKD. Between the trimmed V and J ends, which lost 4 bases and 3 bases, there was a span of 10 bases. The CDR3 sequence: CAISAGVFYNEQFF. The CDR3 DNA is TGTGCCATCAGTGCGGGAGTATTCTACAATGAGCAGTTCTTC.

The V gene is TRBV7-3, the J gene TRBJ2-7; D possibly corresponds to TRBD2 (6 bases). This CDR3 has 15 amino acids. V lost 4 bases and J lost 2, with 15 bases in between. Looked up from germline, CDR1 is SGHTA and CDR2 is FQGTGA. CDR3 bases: TGTGCCAGCAGCTCAAGCCCGGGACTCACCTACGAGCAGTACTTC. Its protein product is CASSSSPGLTYEQYF.

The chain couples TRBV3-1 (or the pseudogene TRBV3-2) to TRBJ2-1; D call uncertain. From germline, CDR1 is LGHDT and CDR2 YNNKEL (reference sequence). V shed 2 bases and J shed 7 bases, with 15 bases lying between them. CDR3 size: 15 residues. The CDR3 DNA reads TGTGCCAGCAGCCAACTGAGGTTAGTCGGAAATGAGCAGTTCTTC. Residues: CASSQLRLVGNEQFF.

DNA of the CDR3: TGTGCCAGCAGCTCCGGGACAGAAAACATTCAGTACTTC. Amino acid sequence: CASSSGTENIQYF. The genes are TRBV5-6 and TRBJ2-4; TRBD1 matches at 7 bases. This CDR3 has 13 residues. Germline assignment: CDR1 SGHDT and CDR2 YYEEEE. Germline trimming cut 3 bases from V and 5 bases from J; bases unmatched to any gene: 2.

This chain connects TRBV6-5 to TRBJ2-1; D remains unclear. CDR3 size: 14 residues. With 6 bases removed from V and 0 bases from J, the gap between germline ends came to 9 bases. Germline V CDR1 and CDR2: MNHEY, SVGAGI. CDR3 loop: CASRYISSYNEQFF. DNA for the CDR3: TGTGCCAGCAGATATATTTCCTCCTACAATGAGCAGTTCTTC.

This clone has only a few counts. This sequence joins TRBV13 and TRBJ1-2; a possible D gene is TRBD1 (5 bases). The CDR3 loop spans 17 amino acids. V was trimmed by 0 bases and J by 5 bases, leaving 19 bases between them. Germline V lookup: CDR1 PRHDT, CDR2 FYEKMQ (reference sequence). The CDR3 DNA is TGTGCCAGCAGCTTAGGCTTCGGGCGTGACAGCTTATATGGCTACACCTTC. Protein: CASSLGFGRDSLYGYTF.

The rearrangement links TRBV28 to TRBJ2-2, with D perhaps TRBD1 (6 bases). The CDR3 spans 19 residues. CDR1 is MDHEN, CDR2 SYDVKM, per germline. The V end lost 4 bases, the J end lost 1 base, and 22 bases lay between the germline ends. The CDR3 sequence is CASSSLGVQGPQNTGELFF. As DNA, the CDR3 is TGTGCCAGCAGTTCATTAGGGGTACAGGGCCCTCAGAACACCGGGGAGCTGTTTTTT.

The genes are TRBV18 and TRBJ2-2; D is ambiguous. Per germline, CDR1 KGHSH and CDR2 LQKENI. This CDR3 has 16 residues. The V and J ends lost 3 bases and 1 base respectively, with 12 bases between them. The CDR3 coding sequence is TGTGCCAGCTCACCGCGCGTTTTTTTGAACACCGGGGAGCTGTTTTTT. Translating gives CASSPRVFLNTGELFF.

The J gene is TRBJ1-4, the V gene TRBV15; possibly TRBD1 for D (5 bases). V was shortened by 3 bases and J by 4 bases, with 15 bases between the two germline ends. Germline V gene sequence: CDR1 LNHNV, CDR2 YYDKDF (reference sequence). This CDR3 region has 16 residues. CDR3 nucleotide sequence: TGTGCCACCAGCAGGCTGGGGCAATCCGGTAATGAAAAACTGTTTTTT. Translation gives CATSRLGQSGNEKLFF. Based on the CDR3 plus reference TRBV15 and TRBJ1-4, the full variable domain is DAMVIQNPRYQVTQFGKPVTLSCSQTLNHNVMYWYQQKSSQAPKLLFHYYDKDFNNEADTPDNFQSRRPNTSFCFLDIRSPGLGDTAMYLCATSRLGQSGNEKLFFGSGTQLSVL.

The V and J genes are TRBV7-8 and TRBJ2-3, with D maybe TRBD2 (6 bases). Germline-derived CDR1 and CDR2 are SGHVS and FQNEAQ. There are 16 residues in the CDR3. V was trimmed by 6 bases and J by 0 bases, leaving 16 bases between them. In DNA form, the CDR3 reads TGTGCCAGCAGAACCCCCACTCGGGGGAGCACAGATACGCAGTATTTT. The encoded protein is CASRTPTRGSTDTQYF. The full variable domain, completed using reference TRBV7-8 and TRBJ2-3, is GAGVSQSPRYKVAKRGQDVALRCDPISGHVSLFWYQQALGQGPEFLTYFQNEAQLDKSGLPSDRFFAERPEGSVSTLKIQRTQQEDSAVYLCASRTPTRGSTDTQYFGPGTRLTVL.

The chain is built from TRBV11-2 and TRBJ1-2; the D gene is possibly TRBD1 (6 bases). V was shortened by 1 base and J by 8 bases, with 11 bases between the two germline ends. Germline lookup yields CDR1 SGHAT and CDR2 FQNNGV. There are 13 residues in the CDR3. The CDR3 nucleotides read TGTGCCAGCAGCTTAGGGCTTGGGGGCGGCTACACCTTC. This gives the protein CASSLGLGGGYTF.

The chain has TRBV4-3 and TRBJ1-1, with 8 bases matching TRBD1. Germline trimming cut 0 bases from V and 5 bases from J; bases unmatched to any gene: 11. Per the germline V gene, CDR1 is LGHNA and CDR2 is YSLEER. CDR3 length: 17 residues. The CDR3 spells CASSQDRAGGLSTEAFF. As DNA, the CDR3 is TGCGCCAGCAGCCAAGATAGGGCAGGGGGCTTATCGACTGAAGCTTTCTTT.

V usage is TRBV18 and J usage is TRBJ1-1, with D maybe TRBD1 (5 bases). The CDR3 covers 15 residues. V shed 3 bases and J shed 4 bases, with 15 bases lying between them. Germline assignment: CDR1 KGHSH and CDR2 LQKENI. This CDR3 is CASSPEVGLSTEAFF. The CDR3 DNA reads TGTGCCAGCTCACCTGAGGTGGGACTCTCCACTGAAGCTTTCTTT.

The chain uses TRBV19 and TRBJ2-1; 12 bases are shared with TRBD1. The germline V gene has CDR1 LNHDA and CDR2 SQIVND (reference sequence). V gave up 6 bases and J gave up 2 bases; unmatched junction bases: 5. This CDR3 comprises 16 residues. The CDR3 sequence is CASRRGQGAAYNEQFF. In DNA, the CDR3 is TGTGCCAGTAGGCGGGGACAGGGGGCGGCCTACAATGAGCAGTTCTTC.

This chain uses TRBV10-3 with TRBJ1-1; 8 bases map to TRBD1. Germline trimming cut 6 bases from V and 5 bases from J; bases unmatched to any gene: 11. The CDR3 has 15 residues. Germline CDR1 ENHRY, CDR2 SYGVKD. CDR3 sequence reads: CAISPPQGAGTEAFF. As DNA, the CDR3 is TGTGCCATCAGCCCACCGCAGGGGGCCGGAACTGAAGCTTTCTTT.

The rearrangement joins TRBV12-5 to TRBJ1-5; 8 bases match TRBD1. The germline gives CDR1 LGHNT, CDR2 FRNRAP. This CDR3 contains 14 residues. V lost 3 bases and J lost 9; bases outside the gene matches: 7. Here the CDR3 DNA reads TGTGCTAGTGGTTTTGCAGGGGGCGCTGGGCCCCAGCATTTT. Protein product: CASGFAGGAGPQHF.